This entry features one TCR beta chain sequence. No antigen is known for it. No much larger clone exists at a distance of one base, and base qualities are not known. This entry comes from a study of OX40 agonist ivuxolimab in advanced cancers. In terms of the full investigation: Ivuxolimab, which targeted the costimulatory receptor OX40 (CD134), was an agonistic, fully human IgG2 monoclonal antibody. The paper covers the monotherapy dose-escalation part of the phase I ivuxolimab trial, which included N of about 51 patients. Intravenous ivuxolimab was administered to patients every 2 weeks at six dose levels: 0.01, 0.1, 0.3, 1.5, 3 and 10 mg/kg. Peripheral TCRbeta sequencing aimed to test whether ivuxolimab altered TCR sequence diversity and caused clonal T-cell expansion. Three dose-escalation patients achieved partial responses, one with hepatocellular carcinoma and two with cutaneous melanoma. Prior anti-PD-1, anti-PD-L1 or anti-CTLA-4 therapy was permitted, and roughly two fifths of dose-escalation patients had received checkpoint inhibitors. Among the roughly 50 dose-escalation patients, some 20 had hepatocellular carcinoma, roughly 15 melanoma, 9 renal cell carcinoma and 9 head and neck cancer. A male proportion of almost 85% and a mean age of about 60 years, ranging from about 20 to 80, were recorded for the dose-escalation cohort. Broad study findings and their caveats: On average, CD8+ T cells showed more expanded clones than CD4+ T cells after ivuxolimab. Which antigens the clonally expanded peripheral T cells were specific for was not determined. Low levels of normalized T-cell clonal expansion were also shown by some nonresponding patients. In the 0.1-3.0 mg/kg groups, partial responders were among the patients with the lowest normalized peripheral clonal expansion, particularly in CD8+ T cells. At doses of 0.1 to 3.0 mg/kg, clonal expansion of both CD4+ and CD8+ blood T cells was observed from baseline to week 6.

Genomic DNA was isolated from the sorted cells so that the TCRbeta CDR3 region could be sequenced. TCRbeta CDR3 regions were sequenced using the immunoSEQ Assay. Sourced from immuneACCESS, this table was stored by TCRdb with only in-frame sequences that have V and J called. A share of the clones is absent; for the studies checked, an unresolved V gene accounts for under half, and the remainder has no known explanation. The sample table records approximately 49,000 clones; approximately 80% of these occur just once. The ten largest clones represent approximately 24% of the sample. Patients with autoimmune disease history or receiving systemic immunosuppression were excluded from the trial. In every dose cohort, peripheral blood was drawn for TCR sequencing at baseline, cycle 4 day 1, and cycle 7 day 1. Samples were obtained from an open-label, multicenter, first-in-human phase I dose-escalation trial of ivuxolimab. Adults with locally advanced or metastatic melanoma, renal cell carcinoma, hepatocellular carcinoma or head and neck squamous cell carcinoma were enrolled in the trial. Before TCR sequencing, CD4+ T cells and CD8+ T cells from peripheral blood were sorted into separate populations.

The CDR3 sequence holds 18 residues, the cysteine and phenylalanine included. CDR3 DNA is the only sequence kept; it has 54 bases, read in frame from the first base. CDR1 and CDR2 were assigned from the germline V gene as MDHEN and SYDVKM. Germline trimming: 3 bases from V, 6 bases from J; junction bases outside gene matches: 15. The chain links TRBV28 with TRBJ1-3; TRBD1 fits 9 bases in the junction. The clonotype comes from an adult with an advanced solid tumor such as melanoma, head and neck, liver or kidney cancer. The material sequenced was CD4+ or CD8+ T cells sorted from blood, taken in a trial of the OX40 agonist ivuxolimab. The CDR3 reads as follows: CASSFVGLGQGLENTIYF. The nucleotide sequence reads TGTGCCAGCAGTTTTGTTGGTTTGGGACAGGGCTTAGAAAACACCATATATTTT.